One and the same sample provided the 22 T cell receptor beta chains below, sequenced in a study of blood T cells in healthy people across ages. Sample-barcoded 5' priming and a J-beta primer mix drove a second PCR of roughly 6 to 12 cycles. TCRdb used MiXCR to reprocess the 5' RACE reads, holding one entry per CDR3 protein. The sample contains about 800,000 distinct CDR3 sequences, about 25% of which appear only once. These data are also associated with another study on T cells of mothers and their children.

Sequenced: blood. The receptors shown here come from a boy under 18 in good health.

The rearrangement joins TRBV5-1 to TRBJ2-1; the match to TRBD2 covers 8 bases. V shed 4 bases and J 4 bases; nucleotides not matched to a gene: 10. Germline values: CDR1 SGHRS, CDR2 YFSETQ. This CDR3 has 16 amino acids. CDR3 region: CASSLFGGGIYNEQFF. The CDR3 DNA sequence: TGCGCCAGCAGCCTTTTCGGGGGGGGAATTTACAATGAGCAGTTCTTC. The variable domain in full, completed from reference TRBV5-1 and TRBJ2-1, reads KAGVTQTPRYLIKTRGQQVTLSCSPISGHRSVSWYQQTPGQGLQFLFEYFSETQRNKGNFPGRFSGRQFSNSRSEMNVSTLELGDSALYLCASSLFGGGIYNEQFFGPGTRLTVL.

The chain has TRBV12-3 or TRBV12-4 and TRBJ2-6; no clear D gene. The CDR3 is made up of 13 amino acids. The V gene lost 11 bases and the J gene lost 0 bases, with 8 bases spanning the gap. CDR3 loop: CAARSSGANVLTF. CDR3 sequence (DNA): TGTGCCGCAAGGTCCTCTGGGGCCAACGTCCTGACTTTC.

This clonotype was recorded at least ten times. The CDR3: CASSLRVPSSGNTIYF. The CDR3 nucleotides read TGTGCCAGCAGCTTAAGGGTCCCGAGCTCTGGAAACACCATATATTTT. This chain uses TRBV11-2 with TRBJ1-3; D is undetermined. Per germline, CDR1 SGHAT and CDR2 FQNNGV. The CDR3 has 16 amino acids. Deletions cut 2 bases from V and 0 bases from J, with 11 bases between. The variable domain in full, with the rest retrieved from reference TRBV11-2 and TRBJ1-3, is EAGVAQSPRYKIIEKRQSVAFWCNPISGHATLYWYQQILGQGPKLLIQFQNNGVVDDSQLPKDRFSAERLKGVDSTLKIQPAKLEDSAVYLCASSLRVPSSGNTIYFGEGSWLTVV.

This clonotype was found a few times. This chain uses TRBV10-3 with TRBJ2-5; D is uncertain. The CDR3 has 13 amino acids. Germline values: CDR1 ENHRY, CDR2 SYGVKD. V lost 4 bases to trimming and J lost 3 bases, with 9 bases between them. The CDR3 DNA follows: TGTGCCATCAGTGTACTCCCGGAAGAGACCCAGTACTTC. Amino acids: CAISVLPEETQYF.

This clonotype has ten or more counts. This chain joins TRBV27 and TRBJ1-5; D unclear. The V and J ends lost 2 bases and 2 bases respectively, with 4 bases between them. Germline values: CDR1 MNHEY, CDR2 SMNVEV (reference sequence). The CDR3 totals 13 residues. The CDR3 DNA is TGTGCCAGCAGTTTAACGGGCAATCAGCCCCAGCATTTT. Protein: CASSLTGNQPQHF.

The table lists this clonotype with a few counts. At one end the junction does not follow the germline gene, possibly because of a read error. The chain combines TRBV29-1 with TRBJ2-1; D might be TRBD2 (6 bases). Germline V gene sequence: CDR1 SQVTM, CDR2 ANQGSEA. CDR3 size: 15 residues. CDR3 sequence (DNA): TGCAGCGTTGTGGGGCGGGGTAGTGAGGGGAATGGGCAGTTCTTC. Protein sequence: CSVVGRGSEGNGQFF.

The V gene is TRBV2, the J gene TRBJ1-6; no clear D gene. Germline-derived CDR1 and CDR2 are SNHLY and FYNNEI. V was shortened by 1 base and J by 3 bases, with 7 bases between the two germline ends. The CDR3 covers 15 residues. CDR3 region: CASSEGWGYNSPLHF. The CDR3 DNA reads as TGTGCCAGCAGTGAAGGGTGGGGCTATAATTCACCCCTCCACTTT.

This clonotype was seen more than once but under ten times. This rearrangement joins TRBV5-5 to TRBJ2-2, with D possibly TRBD1 on 5 matching bases. The germline CDR1 and CDR2 sequences are SGHKS and YYEKEE (reference sequence). Trimming took 0 bases from V and 6 from J, leaving 9 bases between them. The CDR3 runs 14 residues. CDR3 protein: CASSLAGIAGELFF. DNA of the CDR3: TGTGCCAGCAGCTTGGCAGGGATCGCCGGGGAGCTGTTTTTT.

The table lists this clonotype with a few counts. J is TRBJ2-7 and V is TRBV29-1; D call uncertain. This CDR3 is built from 13 residues. Germline-derived CDR1 and CDR2 are SQVTM and ANQGSEA. V was clipped by 4 bases and J by 1 base, with 11 bases between them. The CDR3 DNA reads TGCAGCGTTGGAACAGAGGAGTCCTACGAGCAGTACTTC. Translation gives CSVGTEESYEQYF.

V is TRBV7-9 and J is TRBJ1-4, with no clear D. Looked up from germline, CDR1 is SEHNR and CDR2 is FQNEAQ (reference sequence). V was cut by 7 bases and J by 0 bases, with 12 bases left in between. The CDR3 runs to 15 residues. For the CDR3, the DNA is TGTGCCAGCATGGACGGAGTTGCAACTAATGAAAAACTGTTTTTT. Translation: CASMDGVATNEKLFF. Using reference TRBV7-9 and TRBJ1-4 for the parts outside the CDR3, the full variable domain is DTGVSQNPRHKITKRGQNVTFRCDPISEHNRLYWYRQTLGQGPEFLTYFQNEAQLEKSRLLSDRFSAERPKGSFSTLEIQRTEQGDSAMYLCASMDGVATNEKLFFGSGTQLSVL.

V usage is TRBV30 and J usage is TRBJ2-7, with a weak D call TRBD2 (5 bases). Trimming took off 4 bases at V and 6 bases at J, with 10 bases between the two ends. CDR3 length: 11 residues. The germline V gene encodes CDR1 GTSNPN and CDR2 SVGIG (reference sequence). DNA of the CDR3: TGTGCCTGGACCGGGGTGGGCGAGCAGTACTTC. It specifies CAWTGVGEQYF.

This clonotype showed up just a few times. This chain uses TRBV5-1 with TRBJ1-1, with D unresolved. V shed 7 bases and J shed 4 bases, with 23 bases lying between them. This CDR3 is 16 amino acids long. CDR1 and CDR2 from the germline V gene are SGHRS and YFSETQ. The DNA of the CDR3 is TGCGCCAGCGGAGACCCCCTTAGGTCCACTCTCACTGAAGCTTTCTTT. This encodes CASGDPLRSTLTEAFF.

V and J are TRBV7-9 and TRBJ2-7, with TRBD1 as a possible D gene (5 bases). Between the trimmed V and J ends, which lost 8 bases and 0 bases, there was a span of 11 bases. The germline CDR1 and CDR2 sequences are SEHNR and FQNEAQ (reference sequence). This CDR3 has 13 amino acids. CDR3 coding DNA: TGTGCCAGCTCAGCGACAGCCTCCTACGAGCAGTACTTC. Residues: CASSATASYEQYF.

A note on this clonotype: An end of the junction does not agree with germline; a read error may underlie this. This chain joins TRBV29-1 and TRBJ2-3; 8 bases map to TRBD2. The CDR3 is made up of 14 amino acids. Germline CDR1 SQVTM, CDR2 ANQGSEA. The CDR3 bases are TGCAGCGTTGAACGGGGGGGCGCCACAGGTACGCAGTATTTT. This sequence encodes CSVERGGATGTQYF.

The chain combines TRBV2 with TRBJ2-3, with a weak D call TRBD2 (6 bases). V lost 0 bases and J 6 bases, leaving 16 bases between the germline ends. Germline V gene data show CDR1 as SNHLY and CDR2 as FYNNEI. This CDR3 region has 16 residues. For the CDR3, the DNA is TGTGCCAGCAGTGAAGCCGGGAGTCCATCACGGGATACGCAGTATTTT. The encoded protein is CASSEAGSPSRDTQYF.

The chain combines TRBV28 with TRBJ2-7; 9 nucleotides line up with TRBD1. The junction had 13 bases not matched to a gene; V was cut back by 8 bases and J by 5 bases. Germline lookup yields CDR1 MDHEN and CDR2 SYDVKM. The CDR3 has 15 residues. CDR3 nucleotide sequence: TGTGCCAGCTTTCCGCCGGGGACAGGGTTTAACGAGCAGTACTTC. Its protein is CASFPPGTGFNEQYF.

Details on this clonotype: A much bigger clone sits one base away, suggesting this may be a read error. This chain joins TRBV4-3 and TRBJ2-2; possible D gene TRBD2, 5 bases. Germline V gene data show CDR1 as LGHNA and CDR2 as YSLEER. The CDR3 is 15 residues long. In DNA, the CDR3 is TGCGCCAGCGGCCAAGTAAGCGAGGGCACCGGGGAGCTGTTTTTT. Amino acid sequence: CASGQVSEGTGELFF.

The chain uses TRBV6-2 or TRBV6-3 and TRBJ2-3; TRBD2 matches at 8 bases. This CDR3 comprises 18 residues. Germline V gene data show CDR1 as MNHEY and CDR2 as SVGEGT. The ends lost 5 bases at V and 3 bases at J; junction bases unmatched: 16. CDR3 sequence (DNA): TGTGCCAGCAGTGGACGACTGGGCAGCGGGAGTCTTACAGATACGCAGTATTTT. It is translated as CASSGRLGSGSLTDTQYF.

This clonotype is a singleton in its sample. The chain links TRBV28 to TRBJ2-5, with TRBD1 matching over 7 bases. J gave up 5 bases and V 8 bases, and 17 bases lay outside the gene matches. This CDR3 region has 16 residues. From germline, CDR1 is MDHEN and CDR2 SYDVKM. For the CDR3, the DNA is TGTGCCAGCTTTACCCTCGGGACAGCGCGCCAGGAGACCCAGTACTTC. As protein: CASFTLGTARQETQYF.

The CDR3 protein is CSVVGGTGDTYEQYF. The DNA for the CDR3 is TGCAGCGTTGTTGGGGGGACAGGGGATACCTACGAGCAGTACTTC. This sequence joins TRBV29-1 and TRBJ2-5; 10 positions match TRBD1. The DNA matches TRBJ2-7 better at its end, which makes the J call doubtful. The CDR3 extends over 15 amino acids. Germline CDR1 is SQVTM and CDR2 is ANQGSEA.

The chain is built from TRBV21-1 and TRBJ2-7; the table's D call of TRBD2 was not tested on the DNA. TRBV21-1 is a pseudogene segment. The CDR3 length is 17 residues. This CDR3 reads CASSMSGLAKSSYEQYF. The CDR3 DNA reads as TGTGCCAGCAGCATGTCGGGACTAGCGAAATCCTCCTACGAGCAGTACTTC.

The chain has TRBV2 and TRBJ2-4; TRBD1 might be the D (5 bases). Germline V gene data show CDR1 as SNHLY and CDR2 as FYNNEI. This CDR3 is built from 14 residues. Trimming left V 1 base short and J 6 bases short, with 10 bases between. CDR3 residues: CASSEVGVTNIQYF. DNA of the CDR3: TGTGCCAGCAGTGAAGTAGGGGTTACAAACATTCAGTACTTC.